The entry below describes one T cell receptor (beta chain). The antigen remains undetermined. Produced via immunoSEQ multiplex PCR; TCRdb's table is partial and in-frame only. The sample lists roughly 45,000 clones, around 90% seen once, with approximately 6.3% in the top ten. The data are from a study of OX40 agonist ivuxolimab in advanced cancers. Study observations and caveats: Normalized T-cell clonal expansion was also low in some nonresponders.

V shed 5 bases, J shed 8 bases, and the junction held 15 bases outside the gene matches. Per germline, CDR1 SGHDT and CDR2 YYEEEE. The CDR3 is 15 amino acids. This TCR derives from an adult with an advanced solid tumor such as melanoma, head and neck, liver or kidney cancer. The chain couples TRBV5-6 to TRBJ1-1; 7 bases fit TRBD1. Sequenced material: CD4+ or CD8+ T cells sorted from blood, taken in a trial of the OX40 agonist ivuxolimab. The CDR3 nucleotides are TGTGCCAGCAGGCCTACAGGGGCTCTTGGGACGGAAGCTTTCTTT. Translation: CASRPTGALGTEAFF.